This T cell receptor (beta chain) stems from a study of blood T cell repertoires in COVID-19. Overall study context: COVID-19 samples, acute and convalescent, were from the United States, Italy and Spain.

Trimming removed 3 bases from V and 3 bases from J; junction bases left unmatched: 9. CDR1 SEHNR and CDR2 FQNEAQ come from the germline V gene (reference sequence). This CDR3 contains 16 residues. Methods used by the authors: Amplification of reference gene primers was used by the study to estimate nucleated cell counts. Sequencing was performed with immunoSEQ multiplex PCR; in TCRdb, only in-frame clones are kept and a portion is missing. Clone size and the V and J calls come from that table; the DNA yielded D and trimming. The data show just over 300,000 clones, with over 75% seen just once and 3.5% to 5% held by the top ten.

The receptor comes from a man aged 25 to 40 who had recovered from COVID-19. Sequencing was performed on PBMCs or T cells enriched from blood (not recorded which). The rearrangement joins TRBV7-9 to TRBJ2-7; 9 bases agree with TRBD1. For the CDR3, the DNA is TGTGCCAGCAGCTTCCGGGACAGGGAGCAAGGCTACGAGCAGTACTTC. Its translation: CASSFRDREQGYEQYF.